The source of this T cell receptor (beta chain) is a study of T-cell reconstitution after alpha-beta-depleted transplantation in children. This clonotype was counted only a few times. No antigen is known for it. Unique molecular identifiers were incorporated when the TCRbeta library was constructed. MiXCR was run by TCRdb on the PCR reads, yielding one entry per CDR3 protein. The repertoire holds some 350,000 distinct CDR3 sequences, with 16% as singletons. Whole-study findings and limits: Expanded graft clones numbering several hundred reportedly gave rise to alpha-beta T cells about two months after transplant.

The clonotype was recovered from a male patient aged 2-15 years who had a stem cell transplant for acute lymphoblastic leukemia, so the T cells may come from the graft donor. Here the sequenced sample was PBMCs, mostly from graft donor cells, taken 360 days after TCRalphabeta/CD19-depleted stem cell transplant.

The CDR3 protein is CASSLFPASYEQYF. DNA of the CDR3: TGTGCCAGCAGTTTATTTCCAGCCAGTTACGAGCAGTACTTC. V and J are TRBV27 and TRBJ2-7; D not resolved. Germline lookup yields CDR1 MNHEY and CDR2 SMNVEV (reference sequence). Trimming cost V 1 base and J 4 bases, with 11 bases left between them. This CDR3 has 14 amino acids.